This is a list of T cell receptor beta chains from one sample in a study of blood T cell repertoires in COVID-19. Only in-frame clones appear in the TCRdb table, and some are missing; sequencing was by immunoSEQ multiplex PCR. The table records about 160,000 clones, roughly 86% of them present only once. Sequenced sample: peripheral blood. These receptors were obtained from a woman aged 60-70 years who had recovered from COVID-19. Both conserved end residues are part of each CDR3. The order of the fields is clone size, D gene, V gene, J gene, CDR3 DNA, CDR3 protein. The D gene is left open where the match is weak. The size entry is marked missing in some rows and otherwise reads once, few, many or a size class.

clone size: -
D gene: TRBD1
V gene: TRBV3-1/TRBV3-2
J gene: TRBJ2-7
CDR3 DNA: TGTGCCAGCAGCCCCCGGACAGGCCCGGGTCTCGAGCAGTACTTC
CDR3 protein: CASSPRTGPGLEQYF

clone size: -
D gene: -
V gene: TRBV6-4
J gene: TRBJ1-1
CDR3 DNA: TGTGCCAGCAGTGTTCAGGGGAACATGAACACTGAAGCTTTCTTT
CDR3 protein: CASSVQGNMNTEAFF

clone size: -
D gene: -
V gene: TRBV5-4
J gene: TRBJ1-5
CDR3 DNA: TGTGCCAGCAGCTTGGATCAGGGATTCAATCAGCCCCAGCATTTT
CDR3 protein: CASSLDQGFNQPQHF

clone size: once
D gene: TRBD1
V gene: TRBV3-1/TRBV3-2
J gene: TRBJ2-7
CDR3 DNA: TGTGCCAGCAGCCGGACAGGGGCCGACGAGCAGTACTTC
CDR3 protein: CASSRTGADEQYF

clone size: once
D gene: -
V gene: TRBV5-4
J gene: TRBJ2-5
CDR3 DNA: TGTGCCAGCAGCTCCCAGGGAGGAGCATCGGAGACCCAGTACTTC
CDR3 protein: CASSSQGGASETQYF

clone size: -
D gene: -
V gene: TRBV10-3
J gene: TRBJ2-5
CDR3 DNA: TGTGCCATCAGTGAGTCGGAGATTCTGGAAAAGACCCAGTACTTC
CDR3 protein: CAISESEILEKTQYF

clone size: -
D gene: TRBD2
V gene: TRBV19
J gene: TRBJ2-3
CDR3 DNA: TGTGCCAGTCATCGGGCGGGGGAGACAGATACGCAGTATTTT
CDR3 protein: CASHRAGETDTQYF

clone size: -
D gene: -
V gene: TRBV28
J gene: TRBJ2-7
CDR3 DNA: TGTGCCAGCAGTGCCCCGGGACAAACCTACGAGCAGTACTTC
CDR3 protein: CASSAPGQTYEQYF

clone size: -
D gene: -
V gene: TRBV5-8
J gene: TRBJ1-2
CDR3 DNA: TGTGCCAGCAGCCCTCTCCGCGGGAACTATGGCTACACCTTC
CDR3 protein: CASSPLRGNYGYTF

clone size: few
D gene: -
V gene: TRBV7-2
J gene: TRBJ1-3
CDR3 DNA: TGTGCCAGCAGCTTAGATGAAGCCTCTGGAAACACCATATATTTT
CDR3 protein: CASSLDEASGNTIYF

clone size: -
D gene: TRBD1
V gene: TRBV6-6
J gene: TRBJ2-5
CDR3 DNA: TGTGCCAGCAGTTCCCTCGGACAGGGGGCACAGACCCAGTACTTC
CDR3 protein: CASSSLGQGAQTQYF

clone size: -
D gene: -
V gene: TRBV5-5
J gene: TRBJ1-2
CDR3 DNA: TGTGCCAGCAGCTCCCGCCAGGGGAGTAATGGCTACACCTTC
CDR3 protein: CASSSRQGSNGYTF

clone size: once
D gene: -
V gene: TRBV28
J gene: TRBJ1-2
CDR3 DNA: TGTGCCAGCAGTTTCGGGGGCTATGGCTACACCTTC
CDR3 protein: CASSFGGYGYTF

clone size: -
D gene: -
V gene: TRBV23-1
J gene: TRBJ2-2
CDR3 DNA: TGCGCCAGCACCAGGGGGGTAGCCGGGGAGCTGTTTTTT
CDR3 protein: CASTRGVAGELFF

clone size: once
D gene: -
V gene: TRBV4-2
J gene: TRBJ1-3
CDR3 DNA: TGTGCCAGCAGCCAGGCCAGGGGAACGGGAAACACCATATATTTT
CDR3 protein: CASSQARGTGNTIYF

clone size: -
D gene: TRBD1
V gene: TRBV18
J gene: TRBJ2-7
CDR3 DNA: TGTGCCAGCTCACCGGGGACAGGGGGTTTCCACGAGCAGTACTTC
CDR3 protein: CASSPGTGGFHEQYF

clone size: -
D gene: -
V gene: TRBV5-1
J gene: TRBJ1-2
CDR3 DNA: TGCGCCAGCAGCCCCAGTGTCCGAAGCTATGGCTACACCTTC
CDR3 protein: CASSPSVRSYGYTF

clone size: once
D gene: TRBD1
V gene: TRBV5-1
J gene: TRBJ1-1
CDR3 DNA: TGCGCCAGCAGCTTGGGGACAGGGGTGAACACTGAAGCTTTCTTT
CDR3 protein: CASSLGTGVNTEAFF

clone size: once
D gene: -
V gene: TRBV10-2
J gene: TRBJ2-2
CDR3 DNA: TGCGCCAGCAGTGACCTCGGGAGCACCGGGGAGCTGTTTTTT
CDR3 protein: CASSDLGSTGELFF

clone size: -
D gene: -
V gene: TRBV9
J gene: TRBJ2-3
CDR3 DNA: TGTGCCAGCAGCCCAACGGGTCAGACAGATACGCAGTATTTT
CDR3 protein: CASSPTGQTDTQYF

clone size: once
D gene: TRBD1
V gene: TRBV5-1
J gene: TRBJ2-6
CDR3 DNA: TGCGCCAGCAGCTATACAGGGGGCTCTGGGGCCAACGTCCTGACTTTC
CDR3 protein: CASSYTGGSGANVLTF

clone size: -
D gene: -
V gene: TRBV6-2/TRBV6-3
J gene: TRBJ2-1
CDR3 DNA: TGTGCCAGCAGCCGTCAGACAGGCGTCGGATACAATGAGCAGTTCTTC
CDR3 protein: CASSRQTGVGYNEQFF

clone size: -
D gene: TRBD1
V gene: TRBV6-5
J gene: TRBJ2-3
CDR3 DNA: TGTGCCAGCAACCCAGGGGGCCGGGCAGATACGCAGTATTTT
CDR3 protein: CASNPGGRADTQYF